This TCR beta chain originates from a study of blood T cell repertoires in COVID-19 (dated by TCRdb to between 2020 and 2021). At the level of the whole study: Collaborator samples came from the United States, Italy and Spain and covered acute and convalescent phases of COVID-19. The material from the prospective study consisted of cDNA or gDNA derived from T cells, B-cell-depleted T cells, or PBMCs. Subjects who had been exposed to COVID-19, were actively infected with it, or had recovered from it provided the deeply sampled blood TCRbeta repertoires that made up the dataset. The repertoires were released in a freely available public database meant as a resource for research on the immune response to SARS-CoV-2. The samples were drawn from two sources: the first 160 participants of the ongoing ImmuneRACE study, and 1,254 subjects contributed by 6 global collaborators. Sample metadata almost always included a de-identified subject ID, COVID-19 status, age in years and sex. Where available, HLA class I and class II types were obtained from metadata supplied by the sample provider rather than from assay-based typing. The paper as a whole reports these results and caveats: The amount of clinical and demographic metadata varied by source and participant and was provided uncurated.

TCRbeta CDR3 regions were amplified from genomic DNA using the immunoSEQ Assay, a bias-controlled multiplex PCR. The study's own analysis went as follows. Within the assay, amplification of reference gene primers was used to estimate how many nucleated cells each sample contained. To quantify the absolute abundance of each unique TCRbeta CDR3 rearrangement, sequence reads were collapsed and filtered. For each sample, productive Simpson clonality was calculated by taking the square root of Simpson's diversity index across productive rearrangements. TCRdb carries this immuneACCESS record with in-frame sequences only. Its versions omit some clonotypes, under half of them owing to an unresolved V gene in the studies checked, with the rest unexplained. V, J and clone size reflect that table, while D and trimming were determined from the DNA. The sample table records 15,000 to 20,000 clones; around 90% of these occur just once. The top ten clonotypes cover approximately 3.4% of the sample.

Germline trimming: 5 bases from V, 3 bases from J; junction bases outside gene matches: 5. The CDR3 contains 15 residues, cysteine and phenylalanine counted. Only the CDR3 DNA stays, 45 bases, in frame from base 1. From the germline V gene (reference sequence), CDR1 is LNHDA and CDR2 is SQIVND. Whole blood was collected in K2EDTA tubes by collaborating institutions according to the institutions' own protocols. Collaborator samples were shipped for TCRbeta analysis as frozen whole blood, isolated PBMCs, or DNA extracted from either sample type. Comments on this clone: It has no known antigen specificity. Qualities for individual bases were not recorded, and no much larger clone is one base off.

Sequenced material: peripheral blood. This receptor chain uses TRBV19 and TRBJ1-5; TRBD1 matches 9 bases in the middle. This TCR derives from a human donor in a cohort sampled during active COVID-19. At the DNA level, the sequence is TGTGCCAGTAGTCAACAGGGGGCGAACAATCAGCCCCAGCATTTT. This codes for CASSQQGANNQPQHF.